This record looks at one TCR beta chain sequence and its context. It lacks a known antigen. No clone much larger than this one lies a single base away; base qualities are absent. This specimen comes from a study of blood T cell repertoires in COVID-19 (dated by TCRdb to about 2020). General notes on the study: Samples from collaborators originated in the United States, Italy and Spain and spanned both the acute and convalescent phases of COVID-19. The material from the prospective study consisted of cDNA or gDNA derived from T cells, B-cell-depleted T cells, or PBMCs. Subjects who had been exposed to COVID-19, were actively infected with it, or had recovered from it provided the deeply sampled blood TCRbeta repertoires that made up the dataset. The repertoires were made available in a free public database intended to serve as a resource for research on the immune response to SARS-CoV-2. Samples were obtained from the ongoing ImmuneRACE study (first 160 participants) and from over 1,000 subjects provided by 6 global collaborators. Sample metadata almost always included a de-identified subject ID, COVID-19 status, age in years and sex. Where HLA class I and class II types were available, the types were taken from metadata supplied by the sample provider, not from assay-based typing. General study outcomes and caveats: How much clinical and demographic metadata was included differed by source and by participant, and the metadata was provided uncurated.

Reading the germline V gene (reference sequence) gives CDR1 MNHNY and CDR2 SVGAGI. Compared with germline, V lacks 4 bases and J lacks 4 bases; bases without a gene match: 4. There are 14 amino acids in the CDR3, from cysteine to phenylalanine inclusive. Only CDR3 DNA remains: 42 bases, in frame from the first base. Each collaborating institution followed its own protocols to collect whole blood in K2EDTA tubes. For TCRbeta analysis, collaborator samples were shipped as frozen whole blood, as isolated PBMCs, or as DNA extracted from either sample type. The immunoSEQ Assay, a bias-controlled multiplex PCR, was used to amplify TCRbeta CDR3 regions from genomic DNA. The source study handled its data this way. The number of nucleated cells in each sample was estimated by amplification of reference gene primers within the assay. To quantify the absolute abundance of each unique TCRbeta CDR3 rearrangement, sequence reads were collapsed and filtered. For each sample, productive Simpson clonality was calculated as the square root of Simpson's diversity index over productive rearrangements. The source is immuneACCESS, and TCRdb retained only in-frame sequences with V and J called. Part of the clones is not carried over; for the studies checked, unresolved V genes explain less than half of this, and the remainder is unexplained. V and J calls and clone size come straight from that table; D and trimming were deduced from the DNA. For this sample the table gives 70,000 to 95,000 clones, of which about nine tenths were detected only once. The top ten constitute roughly 2.1% of the sample.

The TCR originated in a man aged 50 or older with acute or convalescent COVID-19. Sequencing was carried out using peripheral blood. The chain couples TRBV6-6 to TRBJ2-1; the central 7 bases match TRBD1. The DNA sequence is TGTGCCAGCAGTTCTTTACAGGGGTACAATGAGCAGTTCTTC. This translates into CASSSLQGYNEQFF.